This record covers a single TCR beta chain. Its specificity is unknown. Germline V gene data show CDR1 as SGDLS and CDR2 as YYNGEE. V lost 5 bases, J lost 6 bases, and 15 bases lay in between. This CDR3 has 14 amino acids. Each donor was a Caucasian adult residing in Nashville, Tennessee. This sample was taken from a study of shared clonotypes between healthy human individuals. The table came from immunoSEQ multiplex PCR; TCRdb's copy has only in-frame clones and leaves some out. The sample consists of approximately 340,000 clones, over 65% of them appearing once. Study results and caveats: Shared clonotypes across all four donors exceeded non-shared ones in generation probability. Several donors shared around 5.2% of their naive CD4 clonotypes.

The source material was memory CD4+ T cells sorted from blood. The subset denotes: CD45RA-negative fraction. The receptor was derived from a man aged 25 to 45 in good health. This chain joins TRBV9 and TRBJ2-1; TRBD2 might be the D (6 bases). The CDR3 protein is CASSSRDFLNEQFF. Written as DNA, the CDR3 is TGTGCCAGCAGTAGCCGGGACTTCCTCAATGAGCAGTTCTTC.